This T cell receptor (beta chain) derives from a study of shared clonotypes between healthy human individuals. The assay was immunoSEQ multiplex PCR, and TCRdb's table has in-frame clones only and misses some. The data contain 1 million to 1.3 million clones, about 84% of them singletons. The CDR3 length is 12 residues. CDR1 SGHVS and CDR2 FQNEAQ come from the germline V gene. Between the trimmed V and J ends, which lost 1 base and 8 bases, there was a span of 8 bases. The source is a man aged 18 to 30 in good health. Some clones in this sample may be carry-over from other donors' samples. Sequencing was performed on memory CD4+ T cells from PBMCs. Subset meaning: CD45RA-negative fraction. The chain links TRBV7-8 to TRBJ1-2; possible D gene TRBD1, 5 bases. CDR3 bases: TGTGCCAGCAGCTTAGGAGGGGCGGGCTACACCTTC. Translated: CASSLGGAGYTF.